This TCR beta chain appears in the sequencing data of a study of post-analysis software for immune sequencing data. Study background: Patients had relapsing-remitting, secondary progressive or progressive-relapsing multiple sclerosis; some lacked subtype. Regarding the study as a whole: The study found TRBV5-6, TRBV5-1 and TRBV20-1 among roughly 5 TRBV segments more frequent in patients than controls. Compared against controls, patients with multiple sclerosis displayed significantly lower normalized Chao1 diversity.

A remark on this clonotype: The antigen is unknown.

Built from TCR beta cDNA, the libraries had unique molecular identifiers in them. Out of 1 to 10 million T cells, about 510,000 cDNA molecules were generated. TCRdb analysed the PCR reads with MiXCR anew, one entry per CDR3 protein. Seen here are about 620,000 distinct CDR3 sequences, roughly 47% observed once, and the top ten hold more than 1.5%. V was trimmed by 5 bases and J by 4 bases, leaving 12 bases between them. The CDR3 sequence is 14 residues long. Germline values: CDR1 LNHDA, CDR2 SQIVND (reference sequence). The receptor's source is a girl between 5 and 17 years old with multiple sclerosis. This chain connects TRBV19 to TRBJ2-1; D is unresolved. The sequenced sample was blood. The CDR3 here is CASSLMSPYNEQFF. As DNA, the CDR3 is TGTGCCAGTAGTCTTATGTCCCCGTACAATGAGCAGTTCTTC.